The following is a TCR beta chain sequence with its context. Its target is unknown. The assay was immunoSEQ multiplex PCR, and TCRdb's table has in-frame clones only and misses some. Among tens of thousands of clones, approximately 89% were seen once, and the ten largest hold 0.38%. The data were taken from a study of OX40 agonist ivuxolimab in advanced cancers. Across the study: Of the participants, approximately 44% had some prior anti-PD-1, anti-PD-L1 or anti-CTLA-4 therapy, which was allowed.

Germline CDR1 is MNHEY and CDR2 is SMNVEV (reference sequence). This CDR3 spans 16 amino acids. Trimming stripped 3 bases from V and 1 base from J, with 13 bases between. Overall study results and limits: The CD4+ and CD8+ T cells in the blood had expanded clonally by week 6 at 0.1 to 3.0 mg/kg.

The source of this sequence is an adult with an advanced solid tumor such as melanoma, head and neck, liver or kidney cancer. This rearrangement joins TRBV27 to TRBJ2-1; D unclear. The sequences come from CD4+ or CD8+ T cells sorted from blood, collected in a trial of the OX40 agonist ivuxolimab. The CDR3 nucleotides read TGTGCCAGCAGTTTTAGGGTGGGATCATCCTACAATGAGCAGTTCTTC. Its translation is CASSFRVGSSYNEQFF.